What follows are 9 T cell receptor beta chains derived from one specimen sequenced in a study of blood T cell repertoires in COVID-19. Libraries were prepared by immunoSEQ multiplex PCR; TCRdb keeps only in-frame clonotypes and omits some of them. The data show a few hundred thousand clones, nearly 90% seen once. Material for sequencing was PBMCs or T cells enriched from blood (not recorded which). All receptors derive from a woman between 18 and 29 years old with acute COVID-19.

The chain recombines TRBV2 with TRBJ1-5; TRBD1 matches 8 bases. Germline CDR1 reads SNHLY; CDR2 reads FYNNEI. The CDR3 loop spans 16 amino acids. The junction had 10 bases not matched to a gene; V was cut back by 2 bases and J by 7 bases. CDR3 bases: TGTGCCAGCAGTGAACTTCCCGGACAGGGCGGGCAGCCCCAGCATTTT. Translated, it gives CASSELPGQGGQPQHF.

Note on this clone: Other DNA sequences in the sample encode the same CDR3. The rearrangement links TRBV6-5 to TRBJ1-3; tentatively, D is TRBD1 (5 bases). V lost 2 bases and J lost 1, with 12 bases in between. The CDR3 is 16 residues long. Germline V gives CDR1 MNHEY, CDR2 SVGAGI. CDR3 sequence: CASSYSQGGSGNTIYF. The CDR3 DNA is TGTGCCAGCAGTTACAGCCAGGGAGGGTCTGGAAACACCATATATTTT.

The V and J genes are TRBV4-2 and TRBJ1-4, with TRBD1 matching over 11 bases. J gave up 8 bases and V 3 bases, and 8 bases lay outside the gene matches. This CDR3 is 16 amino acids long. Germline V CDR1 and CDR2: LGHNA, YNFKEQ. This chain's CDR3 is CASSQMAGTGGEKLFF. For the CDR3, the DNA is TGTGCCAGCAGCCAGATGGCCGGGACAGGGGGGGAAAAACTGTTTTTT.

This chain uses TRBV6-5 with TRBJ1-1; TRBD1 is a possible D gene (5 bases). With 6 bases removed from V and 4 bases from J, the gap between germline ends came to 12 bases. Germline V gene sequence: CDR1 MNHEY, CDR2 SVGAGI. The CDR3 has 13 residues. The CDR3 DNA reads as TGTGCCAGCAGCGGGGGGGGAGGCACTGAAGCTTTCTTT. This codes for CASSGGGGTEAFF.

V gene TRBV12-3 or TRBV12-4 combines with J gene TRBJ1-2; 8 positions agree with TRBD1. The length of the CDR3 is 12 residues. Trimming removed 5 bases from V and 7 bases from J; junction bases left unmatched: 3. CDR3 sequence (DNA): TGTGCCAGCAGTCAGGGGGCAAGTGGCTACACCTTC. This sequence encodes CASSQGASGYTF.

The chain links TRBV18 to TRBJ2-1, with unresolved D. The V gene's germline CDR1 is KGHSH and CDR2 LQKENI. The CDR3 runs to 11 residues. The V end lost 4 bases, the J end lost 6 bases, and 4 bases lay between the germline ends. The CDR3 loop reads CASSQANEQFF. The CDR3 DNA sequence: TGTGCCAGCTCACAAGCCAATGAGCAGTTCTTC.

V and J are TRBV27 and TRBJ2-2; D call uncertain. The CDR3 is 13 residues long. Germline CDR1 MNHEY, CDR2 SMNVEV (reference sequence). Trimming stripped 7 bases from V and 4 bases from J, with 10 bases between. DNA for the CDR3: TGTGCCAGCACGGAGACGGGCACCGGGGAGCTGTTTTTT. It encodes CASTETGTGELFF.

In this sample, this clone turned up once. CDR3 in amino acids: CASSAEGARRGYTF. Here the CDR3 DNA reads TGCGCCAGCAGTGCTGAGGGGGCACGGCGCGGCTACACCTTC. The J gene is TRBJ1-2, the V gene TRBV10-2; 7 bases fit TRBD1. V shed 4 bases, J shed 8 bases, and the junction held 10 bases outside the gene matches. The CDR3 loop spans 14 amino acids. Germline V gene sequence: CDR1 WSHSY, CDR2 SAAADI.

This sequence joins TRBV4-2 and TRBJ2-7, with D perhaps TRBD1 (5 bases). Germline CDR1 LGHNA, CDR2 YNFKEQ. Trimming removed 6 bases at V and 4 bases at J, with 19 bases between. The CDR3 has 15 amino acids. The CDR3 region has the DNA TGTGCCAGCAGTTCCGGACACGGCGGTGATTACGAGCAGTACTTC. Translating gives CASSSGHGGDYEQYF.